This TCR beta chain was sequenced in a study of control samples from healthy donors and cancer patients. Sequenced by immunoSEQ multiplex PCR; TCRdb stores in-frame clones only, minus some. In the table there are some 95,000 clones, approximately 86% of which are singletons. The V segment lost 4 bases and the J segment 2 bases; nucleotides outside the gene matches: 11. The CDR3 totals 18 residues. The germline V gene has CDR1 SGHTA and CDR2 FQGTGA. This TCR derives from a young man in good health. Sequencing was carried out using blood. The chain has TRBV7-3 and TRBJ1-4; TRBD1 aligns across 9 bases. The CDR3 region is CASSWDRDKLRTNEKLFF. The CDR3 nucleotides read TGTGCCAGCAGCTGGGACAGGGATAAACTCAGGACTAATGAAAAACTGTTTTTT.